This T cell receptor (beta chain) was sequenced for a study of blood T cell repertoires in COVID-19. As for the study in general: PBMCs, B-cell-depleted T cells, or T cells were the source of the cDNA or gDNA that made up the material.

The V gene's germline CDR1 is LNHDA and CDR2 SQIVND (reference sequence). Trimming cost V 6 bases and J 5 bases; bases outside gene matches: 2. This CDR3 has 14 residues. This clone has more than one count but fewer than ten. Only in-frame clones appear in the TCRdb table, and some are missing; sequencing was by immunoSEQ multiplex PCR. The sample records some 170,000 clones, over 80% being singletons. The V and J genes are TRBV19 and TRBJ1-6; 9 bases fit TRBD1. This receptor was identified in a woman in her 70s with acute or convalescent COVID-19. The specimen was peripheral blood. The DNA of the CDR3 is TGTGCCAGTAGGGGACAGGGTGATAATTCACCCCTCCACTTT. It is translated as CASRGQGDNSPLHF. Together with reference TRBV19 and TRBJ1-6, the CDR3 gives the full variable domain: DGGITQSPKYLFRKEGQNVTLSCEQNLNHDAMYWYRQDPGQGLRLIYYSQIVNDFQKGDIAEGYSVSREKKESFPLTVTSAQKNPTAFYLCASRGQGDNSPLHFGNGTRLTVT.